These 26 T cell receptor beta chains originate from one sample sequenced in a study of CD8+ T cells in alopecia areata. Following RNA extraction, reverse transcription yielded cDNA that acted as the sequencing template. The data were produced by immunoSEQ multiplex PCR, yet TCRdb's version contains in-frame clones alone and is incomplete. Of around 160,000 clones in the sample, more than 45% are singletons; the top ten hold more than 6.5%. Sample: CD4+ T cells sorted from blood. These receptors came from a human donor with alopecia areata.

The chain has TRBV7-9 and TRBJ2-7; no definite D call. CDR3 length: 14 residues. Germline CDR1 and CDR2: SEHNR and FQNEAQ (reference sequence). Deletions cut 8 bases from V and 1 base from J, with 15 bases between. CDR3 loop: CASRPIDGSYEQYF. The CDR3, as DNA: TGTGCCAGCCGTCCTATTGACGGGTCCTACGAGCAGTACTTC.

This clone has a handful of counts. The chain links TRBV19 to TRBJ2-1; D possibly matches TRBD1 or TRBD2 (5 bases each). V lost 3 bases and J 12 bases, leaving 12 bases between the germline ends. Germline V gene data show CDR1 as LNHDA and CDR2 as SQIVND (reference sequence). CDR3 length: 12 amino acids. The CDR3, as DNA: TGTGCCAGTAGTATGGGGCCTGGAGGGCAGTTCTTC. This codes for CASSMGPGGQFF. Drawing the rest from reference TRBV19 and TRBJ2-1, the complete variable domain is DGGITQSPKYLFRKEGQNVTLSCEQNLNHDAMYWYRQDPGQGLRLIYYSQIVNDFQKGDIAEGYSVSREKKESFPLTVTSAQKNPTAFYLCASSMGPGGQFFGPGTRLTVL.

J is TRBJ1-1 and V is TRBV29-1; 7 bases fit TRBD1. CDR3 length equals 18 residues. V lost 6 bases to trimming and J lost 4 bases; unmatched junction nucleotides: 23. CDR1 and CDR2 (germline): SQVTM, ANQGSEA. CDR3 bases: TGCAGCGTCCATCCTGGGACAGCAAGTTTCACGGGGGCCACTGAAGCTTTCTTT. This gives the protein CSVHPGTASFTGATEAFF.

The chain has TRBV6-5 and TRBJ2-5; weak D call: TRBD1 (7 bases). V was trimmed by 10 bases and J by 5 bases, leaving 17 bases between them. This CDR3 has 13 residues. Germline V gives CDR1 MNHEY, CDR2 SVGAGI. Written as DNA, the CDR3 is TGTGCCACGAGGGACAGCGGGTCGGAGACCCAGTACTTC. Amino acid sequence: CATRDSGSETQYF.

The rearrangement joins TRBV6-1 to TRBJ2-3, with TRBD2 identical over 12 bases. There are 18 residues in the CDR3. V shed 2 bases, J shed 0 bases, and the junction held 6 bases outside the gene matches. In germline, CDR1 is MNHNS, CDR2 SASEGT. In DNA form, the CDR3 reads TGTGCCAGCAGTGAATGGAGGACTAGCGGGACAAGCACAGATACGCAGTATTTT. It codes for CASSEWRTSGTSTDTQYF.

The chain links TRBV29-1 to TRBJ1-1; D may be TRBD1 (6 bases). The germline V and J ends were trimmed by 2 bases and 11 bases, with 12 bases remaining between them. The CDR3 is 11 residues long. Germline V gives CDR1 SQVTM, CDR2 ANQGSEA. This chain's CDR3 is CSVEPDRRAFF. CDR3 coding DNA: TGCAGCGTTGAACCTGACAGGAGGGCTTTCTTT.

The chain employs TRBV23-1 and TRBJ2-7, with a possible D match to TRBD2 (6 bases). TRBV23-1 is placed among ORFs of uncertain function. The CDR3 runs to 17 residues. V lost 1 base, J lost 4 bases, and 20 bases lay in between. The CDR3 loop is CASSQYLEGRVTYEQYF. The CDR3 region has the DNA TGCGCCAGCAGTCAATACTTGGAGGGTAGGGTTACATACGAGCAGTACTTC.

This chain joins TRBV19 and TRBJ1-1; D is uncertain. The germline gives CDR1 LNHDA, CDR2 SQIVND (reference sequence). The CDR3 sequence is 12 residues long. Trimming removed 7 bases at V and 1 base at J, with 7 bases between. This CDR3 is CASNLGNTEAFF. CDR3 bases: TGTGCCAGTAATCTCGGGAACACTGAAGCTTTCTTT.

This rearrangement joins TRBV30 to TRBJ1-2, with unresolved D. The V end was cut by 0 bases, the J end by 1 base, with 6 bases between. CDR3 length: 13 residues. Germline-derived CDR1 and CDR2 are GTSNPN and SVGIG (reference sequence). The CDR3 DNA is TGTGCCTGGAGTGTACTGGGTAACTATGGCTACACCTTC. It encodes CAWSVLGNYGYTF.

This clone has only a few counts. The V gene is TRBV7-9, the J gene TRBJ2-5, with D hard to call. The CDR3 sequence is 13 residues long. Looked up from germline, CDR1 is SEHNR and CDR2 is FQNEAQ (reference sequence). V was cut by 5 bases and J by 5 bases, with 12 bases left in between. The CDR3 DNA is TGTGCCAGCAGCACGGCCCGCCACGAGACCCAGTACTTC. As protein: CASSTARHETQYF.

V usage is TRBV4-2 and J usage is TRBJ1-1, with 8 bases aligning to TRBD1. Germline lookup yields CDR1 LGHNA and CDR2 YNFKEQ. The J segment lost 1 base and the V segment lost 2 bases, leaving 6 bases of the junction unmatched. The CDR3 is 16 amino acids. CDR3 protein: CASSQLTGTGNTEAFF. CDR3 nucleotides: TGTGCCAGCAGCCAACTTACCGGGACAGGGAACACTGAAGCTTTCTTT.

There are a few counts of this clone. This chain links TRBV7-9 with TRBJ2-7; the D call may be TRBD1 or TRBD2 (5 bases each). V was pared by 5 bases and J by 3 bases, with 14 bases between. This CDR3 spans 14 amino acids. Per germline, CDR1 SEHNR and CDR2 FQNEAQ (reference sequence). This CDR3 is CASSPGTGNYEQYF. The CDR3 DNA is TGTGCCAGCAGCCCCGGGACGGGAAACTACGAGCAGTACTTC.

The chain links TRBV28 to TRBJ2-5; a possible D gene is TRBD2 (5 bases). V was clipped by 5 bases and J by 3 bases, with 10 bases between them. The CDR3 consists of 13 residues. Germline V gene lookup returns CDR1 MDHEN and CDR2 SYDVKM. CDR3 in amino acids: CASSPRLKETQYF. The CDR3 DNA reads TGTGCCAGCAGTCCACGACTAAAAGAGACCCAGTACTTC.

The V call is TRBV27, the J call TRBJ2-7; D possibly matches TRBD1 or TRBD2 (5 bases each). This CDR3 contains 13 residues. Deletions cut 3 bases from V and 2 bases from J, with 8 bases between. The germline V gene has CDR1 MNHEY and CDR2 SMNVEV (reference sequence). The CDR3 nucleotides read TGTGCCAGCAGTTTGTGGGACCCCTACGAGCAGTACTTC. It yields the protein CASSLWDPYEQYF.

This clone was seen a few times. The chain recombines TRBV7-9 with TRBJ1-5; D is ambiguous. Germline V gene data show CDR1 as SEHNR and CDR2 as FQNEAQ (reference sequence). V was cut by 4 bases and J by 4 bases, with 5 bases left in between. This CDR3 is 12 amino acids long. The CDR3 loop is CASSYENQPQHF. CDR3 DNA: TGTGCCAGCAGCTACGAGAATCAGCCCCAGCATTTT. The whole variable domain, remainder taken from reference TRBV7-9 and TRBJ1-5, is DTGVSQNPRHKITKRGQNVTFRCDPISEHNRLYWYRQTLGQGPEFLTYFQNEAQLEKSRLLSDRFSAERPKGSFSTLEIQRTEQGDSAMYLCASSYENQPQHFGDGTRLSIL.

This chain joins TRBV28 and TRBJ2-7; D uncertain. CDR3 length equals 11 residues. Germline CDR1 is MDHEN and CDR2 is SYDVKM. Trimming took 8 bases from V and 2 from J, leaving 7 bases between them. The CDR3: CASPDPYEQYF. The CDR3 DNA reads as TGTGCCAGCCCGGATCCCTACGAGCAGTACTTC.

This clone came up a few times. The rearrangement links TRBV29-1 to TRBJ2-1; D possibly corresponds to TRBD2 (5 bases). The germline CDR1 and CDR2 sequences are SQVTM and ANQGSEA. V gave up 1 base and J gave up 6 bases, with 10 bases separating them. This CDR3 is built from 13 residues. The CDR3 bases are TGCAGCGTTGAAGTTCCGGGGTCCAATGAGCAGTTCTTC. This translates into CSVEVPGSNEQFF.

This chain links TRBV9 with TRBJ2-3, with D possibly called TRBD1 or TRBD2 (5 bases each). Trimming took off 2 bases at V and 3 bases at J, with 13 bases between the two ends. Per germline, CDR1 SGDLS and CDR2 YYNGEE. The CDR3 is made up of 15 amino acids. The CDR3 DNA reads TGTGCCAGCAGCGTTCAGGGAACGGGGACAGATACGCAGTATTTT. The encoded protein is CASSVQGTGTDTQYF.

This clone was picked up a small number of times. V gene TRBV4-2 combines with J gene TRBJ2-1; D call uncertain. V was pared by 0 bases and J by 7 bases, with 13 bases between. This CDR3 is built from 15 residues. Germline values: CDR1 LGHNA, CDR2 YNFKEQ. Written as DNA, the CDR3 is TGTGCCAGCAGCCAAGATCACAGAGCGATAAATGAGCAGTTCTTC. Protein sequence: CASSQDHRAINEQFF.

The chain joins TRBV30 to TRBJ2-4; a weak D match, TRBD1 (5 bases). Per germline, CDR1 GTSNPN and CDR2 SVGIG (reference sequence). The CDR3 is 14 residues long. Between the trimmed V and J ends, which lost 2 bases and 8 bases, there was a span of 16 bases. CDR3 bases: TGTGCCTGGAGTTTTCGGGCCAAAGGGGACATTCAGTACTTC. Protein product: CAWSFRAKGDIQYF.

The chain uses TRBV2 and TRBJ2-5, with 10 positions matching TRBD1. The CDR3 is made up of 15 amino acids. In germline, CDR1 is SNHLY, CDR2 FYNNEI. Trimming removed 7 bases from V and 4 bases from J; junction bases left unmatched: 9. The CDR3: CASKTGGIFRETQYF. DNA for the CDR3: TGTGCCAGCAAGACAGGGGGCATCTTTCGAGAGACCCAGTACTTC. Looking up the rest from reference TRBV2 and TRBJ2-5 gives the full variable domain: EPEVTQTPSHQVTQMGQEVILRCVPISNHLYFYWYRQILGQKVEFLVSFYNNEISEKSEIFDDQFSVERPDGSNFTLKIRSTKLEDSAMYFCASKTGGIFRETQYFGPGTRLLVL.

The chain joins TRBV2 to TRBJ2-7; D is uncertain. The CDR3 is 14 residues long. In germline, CDR1 is SNHLY, CDR2 FYNNEI. Trimming removed 2 bases at V and 0 bases at J, with 8 bases between. CDR3 sequence: CASSEFRNSYEQYF. The DNA for the CDR3 is TGTGCCAGCAGTGAATTCAGAAACTCCTACGAGCAGTACTTC.

The rearrangement links TRBV15 to TRBJ2-1; 9 bases line up with TRBD2. CDR1 is LNHNV and CDR2 is YYDKDF in the germline V gene (reference sequence). The CDR3 is 17 amino acids. The trim removed 4 bases at V and 8 bases at J, leaving 15 bases unmatched. The DNA of the CDR3 is TGTGCCACCAGCACCAGAGGAGGACTAGCGTGGATAGATGAGCAGTTCTTC. Its translation: CATSTRGGLAWIDEQFF.

This clone was seen more than once but under ten times. The chain couples TRBV29-1 to TRBJ1-2; no reliable D call. Germline loops: CDR1 SQVTM, CDR2 ANQGSEA. V was cut by 6 bases and J by 0 bases, with 5 bases left in between. The CDR3 sequence is 11 residues long. This CDR3 reads CSVGANYGYTF. The CDR3 bases are TGCAGCGTAGGAGCTAACTATGGCTACACCTTC.

The chain carries TRBV6-5 and TRBJ2-3; D is unclear. The V end was cut by 4 bases, the J end by 7 bases, with 6 bases between. The germline gives CDR1 MNHEY, CDR2 SVGAGI. The CDR3 length is 11 residues. The CDR3 region has the DNA TGTGCCAGCAGTTGGGGAAATACGCAGTATTTT. It is translated as CASSWGNTQYF.

This chain uses TRBV9 with TRBJ2-7, with D possibly being TRBD1 (6 bases). From germline, CDR1 is SGDLS and CDR2 YYNGEE. This CDR3 contains 15 residues. V lost 0 bases and J 6 bases, leaving 16 bases between the germline ends. In DNA, the CDR3 is TGTGCCAGCAGCGTAGGCGTTCCCCTACAGGGCGAGCAGTACTTC. Protein: CASSVGVPLQGEQYF.